The 26 T cell receptor beta chains given below trace back to one sample, sequenced in a study of sequential checkpoint blockade in melanoma. Sequencing was performed with immunoSEQ multiplex PCR; in TCRdb, only in-frame clones are kept and a portion is missing. The sample has about 300 clones, approximately 30% seen once; the top ten hold 10% to 12%. Treatment: randomized to nivolumab then ipilimumab (arm A) or the reverse (arm B). The starting material was tumor tissue (inferred from file names), obtained from a patient given nivolumab and ipilimumab in sequence. These receptors were collected from a human donor with melanoma.

This clone was picked up a small number of times. The gene calls are TRBV6-8 and TRBJ1-1; possible D gene TRBD1, 6 bases. The CDR3 totals 14 residues. Germline CDR1 MNHGY, CDR2 SAAAGT. The ends were cut back, 8 bases at V and 5 bases at J, with 18 bases in the middle. CDR3 in DNA: TGTGCCAGCTCCGCCGGGGGCCGACATACTGAAGCTTTCTTT. It specifies CASSAGGRHTEAFF.

The V and J genes are TRBV29-1 and TRBJ2-1; the D gene could be TRBD1 or TRBD2 (5 bases each). The germline gives CDR1 SQVTM, CDR2 ANQGSEA. The CDR3 covers 12 residues. The V and J ends lost 6 bases and 4 bases respectively, with 10 bases between them. The CDR3 protein is CSVRGQYNEQFF. The CDR3 bases are TGCAGCGTGAGGGGTCAATACAATGAGCAGTTCTTC.

This clone was picked up a small number of times. V and J are TRBV19 and TRBJ2-1; 11 positions agree with TRBD1. This CDR3 has 15 amino acids. CDR1 and CDR2 (germline): LNHDA, SQIVND (reference sequence). After removal of 8 bases from V and 7 bases from J, the junction contained 10 bases not matched to a gene. The CDR3 DNA follows: TGTGCCAGTGGGAACCCCGGGACAGGGGGGAATGAGCAGTTCTTC. It codes for CASGNPGTGGNEQFF.

The chain carries TRBV9 and TRBJ2-5; D is perhaps TRBD2 (5 bases). Germline CDR1 SGDLS, CDR2 YYNGEE. This CDR3 is built from 13 residues. V gave up 0 bases and J gave up 5 bases, with 8 bases separating them. CDR3 in DNA: TGTGCCAGCAGCGTAGCTAGCTGGGAGACCCAGTACTTC. This gives the protein CASSVASWETQYF.

This chain links TRBV27 with TRBJ2-2; tentatively, D is TRBD1 (5 bases). V was clipped by 7 bases and J by 1 base, with 10 bases between them. The CDR3 contains 14 residues. The V gene's germline CDR1 is MNHEY and CDR2 SMNVEV (reference sequence). The DNA of the CDR3 is TGTGCCAGCAAGAGACAGCGGAACACCGGGGAGCTGTTTTTT. Translated, it gives CASKRQRNTGELFF.

The chain combines TRBV14 with TRBJ2-3; TRBD2 matches at 13 bases. From germline, CDR1 is SGHDN and CDR2 FVKESK. V shed 0 bases, J shed 7 bases, and the junction held 4 bases outside the gene matches. This CDR3 has 16 residues. This CDR3 reads CASSQELAGGVNTQYF. In DNA form, the CDR3 reads TGTGCCAGCAGCCAAGAACTAGCGGGGGGGGTCAATACGCAGTATTTT.

CDR3 loop: CASSFAGGSQDTQYF. The CDR3 DNA follows: TGTGCCAGCAGCTTCGCAGGGGGCAGTCAAGATACGCAGTATTTT. The rearrangement uses TRBV11-3 and TRBJ2-3, with 8 bases matching TRBD1. Germline CDR1 and CDR2: SGHNT and YENEEA. This CDR3 has 15 residues. J gave up 5 bases and V 3 bases, and 7 bases lay outside the gene matches.

The rearrangement uses TRBV11-3 and TRBJ1-3, with D possibly matching TRBD1 (5 bases). V was clipped by 4 bases and J by 7 bases, with 14 bases between them. The CDR3 is 14 residues long. The germline V gene encodes CDR1 SGHNT and CDR2 YENEEA. CDR3 loop: CASSSREGHNTIYF. For the CDR3, the DNA is TGTGCCAGCAGCTCCAGAGAGGGGCACAACACCATATATTTT.

The sample holds a few counts of this clone. V and J are TRBV4-1 and TRBJ1-1; D is uncertain. Trimming shortened V by 1 base and J by 1 base, and 10 bases separated the two germline ends. Germline loops: CDR1 MGHRA, CDR2 YSYEKL. CDR3 size: 15 residues. The CDR3 sequence is CASSQVLGKNTEAFF. The CDR3 DNA reads as TGCGCCAGCAGCCAAGTCCTCGGAAAGAACACTGAAGCTTTCTTT.

The chain has TRBV25-1 and TRBJ1-2; 8 bases fit TRBD1. CDR1 and CDR2 (germline): MGHDK, SYGVNS. The CDR3 spans 12 residues. J lost 11 bases, V lost 6 bases, and 8 bases had no gene match. DNA of the CDR3: TGTGCCAGCAGCGGACAGGGCCCGGGGTACACCTTC. This sequence encodes CASSGQGPGYTF.

The rearrangement links TRBV23-1 to TRBJ1-1; D gene uncertain. TRBV23-1 counts as an open reading frame of uncertain function. V shed 6 bases and J shed 5 bases, with 13 bases lying between them. The CDR3 extends over 13 amino acids. The CDR3 is CASSHKDETEAFF. For the CDR3, the DNA is TGCGCCAGCAGCCATAAGGACGAAACTGAAGCTTTCTTT.

This clone was recorded only once. CDR3 sequence: CASAGNQGRDTQYF. CDR3 bases: TGCGCCAGCGCGGGGAACCAGGGGAGAGATACGCAGTATTTT. The chain links TRBV5-1 to TRBJ2-3; D possibly uses TRBD1 or TRBD2 (6 bases each). From germline, CDR1 is SGHRS and CDR2 YFSETQ. The ends were cut back, 7 bases at V and 5 bases at J, with 17 bases in the middle. There are 14 residues in the CDR3. The whole variable domain, remainder taken from reference TRBV5-1 and TRBJ2-3, is KAGVTQTPRYLIKTRGQQVTLSCSPISGHRSVSWYQQTPGQGLQFLFEYFSETQRNKGNFPGRFSGRQFSNSRSEMNVSTLELGDSALYLCASAGNQGRDTQYFGPGTRLTVL.

The chain combines TRBV6-8 with TRBJ1-1; D unresolved. Between the trimmed V and J ends, which lost 2 bases and 3 bases, there was a span of 25 bases. The CDR3 has 19 amino acids. Germline V gene data show CDR1 as MNHGY and CDR2 as SAAAGT. The CDR3 DNA follows: TGTGCCAGCAGTTACGGAGGAAAGGGCCCGGAGACAAGGTACACTGAAGCTTTCTTT. Its protein product is CASSYGGKGPETRYTEAFF.

The chain uses TRBV18 and TRBJ2-7; 7 bases align to TRBD2. V dropped 3 bases and J dropped 2; count of bases not matched to a gene: 1. Germline loops: CDR1 KGHSH, CDR2 LQKENI. This CDR3 has 13 amino acids. CDR3: CASSPGGTYEQYF. CDR3 in DNA: TGTGCCAGCTCACCGGGGGGGACCTACGAGCAGTACTTC. The whole variable domain, remainder taken from reference TRBV18 and TRBJ2-7, is NAGVMQNPRHLVRRRGQEARLRCSPMKGHSHVYWYRQLPEEGLKFMVYLQKENIIDESGMPKERFSAEFPKEGPSILRIQQVVRGDSAAYFCASSPGGTYEQYFGPGTRLTVT.

This clone rates as large. The chain combines TRBV6-8 with TRBJ2-1; D unclear. CDR1 is MNHGY and CDR2 is SAAAGT in the germline V gene. Trimming removed 5 bases from V and 7 bases from J, with 9 bases in between. This CDR3 has 12 residues. CDR3 DNA: TGTGCCAGCAGTCCCCGCCCTAATGAGCAGTTCTTC. This sequence encodes CASSPRPNEQFF.

By frequency in the sample, this clone is large (0.1 to 1%). The chain links TRBV11-3 to TRBJ1-1; D is uncertain. Germline lookup yields CDR1 SGHNT and CDR2 YENEEA. V lost 5 bases and J 0 bases, leaving 13 bases between the germline ends. The CDR3 totals 15 residues. In nucleotides, the CDR3 is TGTGCCAGCAGCCCCTGGGAGCGCATGAACACTGAAGCTTTCTTT. Translating it yields CASSPWERMNTEAFF.

This chain connects TRBV9 to TRBJ2-5; the match to TRBD2 covers 13 bases. Looked up from germline, CDR1 is SGDLS and CDR2 is YYNGEE. This CDR3 region has 16 residues. V was clipped by 4 bases and J by 1 base; unmatched bases: 4. In DNA form, the CDR3 reads TGTGCCAGCAGCCCAGGGACTAGCGGGGCCCAAGAGACCCAGTACTTC. Amino acid sequence: CASSPGTSGAQETQYF.

This chain links TRBV29-1 with TRBJ1-4; D is undetermined. The V end was cut by 6 bases, the J end by 7 bases, with 12 bases between. Germline CDR1 reads SQVTM; CDR2 reads ANQGSEA. CDR3 size: 12 residues. As DNA, the CDR3 is TGCAGCGTCTGGGGAACGGGTGAAAAACTGTTTTTT. Amino acid sequence: CSVWGTGEKLFF.

The chain combines TRBV11-3 with TRBJ2-1, with 15 nucleotides matching TRBD2. J lost 2 bases, V lost 1 base, and 6 bases had no gene match. The CDR3 is 19 residues long. The germline gives CDR1 SGHNT, CDR2 YENEEA. CDR3 nucleotides: TGTGCCAGCAGCTTAGTTAGGACTAGCGGGGGGGGAACCTACAATGAGCAGTTCTTC. Translating gives CASSLVRTSGGGTYNEQFF.

The chain's CDR3 is CASSFGQGGEKLFF. The CDR3 coding sequence is TGCGCCAGCAGCTTCGGACAGGGCGGTGAAAAACTGTTTTTT. The chain links TRBV5-1 to TRBJ1-4; 8 nucleotides agree with TRBD1. Germline V gene data show CDR1 as SGHRS and CDR2 as YFSETQ. CDR3 length: 14 residues. After removal of 2 bases from V and 7 bases from J, the junction contained 4 bases not matched to a gene.

The rearrangement uses TRBV29-1 and TRBJ2-3, with D perhaps TRBD1 (6 bases). Germline CDR1 is SQVTM and CDR2 is ANQGSEA. This CDR3 has 15 amino acids. V lost 2 bases and J lost 1, with 13 bases in between. The CDR3 coding sequence is TGCAGCGTTGAAACTCGGACAGAGGGCACAGATACGCAGTATTTT. Its translation is CSVETRTEGTDTQYF.

This clone appeared a few times. The rearrangement uses TRBV6-8 and TRBJ2-3; D might be TRBD1 (5 bases). V was pared by 6 bases and J by 2 bases, with 12 bases between. CDR1 is MNHGY and CDR2 is SAAAGT in the germline V gene. This CDR3 spans 14 amino acids. The CDR3 protein is CASSPRVDTDTQYF. The CDR3 region has the DNA TGTGCCAGCAGCCCCAGGGTAGACACAGATACGCAGTATTTT.

This clone came up a few times. The chain employs TRBV11-3 and TRBJ1-6, with a tentative D call TRBD1 (5 bases). V was shortened by 6 bases and J by 7 bases, with 25 bases between the two germline ends. Germline V gives CDR1 SGHNT, CDR2 YENEEA. This CDR3 contains 18 residues. CDR3 protein: CASRTSAQGVKGNSPLHF. The CDR3 coding sequence is TGTGCCAGCAGAACCAGTGCGCAGGGAGTAAAGGGGAATTCACCCCTCCACTTT.

This clone is labeled as large. The V call is TRBV7-5, the J call TRBJ2-7; the D segment call TRBD1 is taken from the table without a DNA check. TRBV7-5 is a listed pseudogene. There are 15 residues in the CDR3. In DNA form, the CDR3 reads TGTGCCAGCAGCTTAGGGCAGGTCAGCTCCTACGAGCAGTACTTC. Translating gives CASSLGQVSSYEQYF.

Within the sample, this clone is large. The rearrangement joins TRBV4-1 to TRBJ2-7, with D possibly matching TRBD1 (6 bases). The length of the CDR3 is 14 residues. Germline V gene lookup returns CDR1 MGHRA and CDR2 YSYEKL. Trimming stripped 6 bases from V and 0 bases from J, with 12 bases between. CDR3 bases: TGCGCCAGCAGACAGGGCCTAAGCTCCTACGAGCAGTACTTC. It translates to CASRQGLSSYEQYF.

The chain uses TRBV11-3 and TRBJ1-1; perhaps TRBD1 as D (5 bases). Between the trimmed V and J ends, which lost 5 bases and 6 bases, there was a span of 25 bases. Germline V gene sequence: CDR1 SGHNT, CDR2 YENEEA. The CDR3 has 17 residues. The CDR3 nucleotides are TGTGCCAGCAGCCCACCGGGGGGGAAGGAGGGCTTATCTGAAGCTTTCTTT. Translation gives CASSPPGGKEGLSEAFF. Drawing the rest from reference TRBV11-3 and TRBJ1-1, the complete variable domain is EAGVVQSPRYKIIEKKQPVAFWCNPISGHNTLYWYLQNLGQGPELLIRYENEEAVDDSQLPKDRFSAERLKGVDSTLKIQPAELGDSAVYLCASSPPGGKEGLSEAFFGQGTRLTVV.